The TCR beta chain described here comes from a study of blood T cell repertoires in COVID-19. About the study: The United States, Italy and Spain provided the acute and convalescent COVID-19 samples.

This CDR3 has 15 amino acids. Looked up from germline, CDR1 is MNHEY and CDR2 is SVGEGT. Trimming pared 0 bases from V and 9 bases from J, leaving 15 bases between. TCRdb's copy holds only in-frame clones and misses some; the assay was immunoSEQ multiplex PCR. The top ten hold around 2% of the sample, which has a few hundred thousand clones, roughly 84% seen once. This chain links TRBV6-2 or TRBV6-3 with TRBJ2-1, with D maybe TRBD2 (7 bases). Sequenced material: peripheral blood. This TCR was recovered from a woman aged 60-75 years with acute or convalescent COVID-19. The CDR3 nucleotides read TGTGCCAGCAGTTACTCTGCGGGGGCCAGGGGTGAGCAGTTCTTC. Amino acid sequence: CASSYSAGARGEQFF.